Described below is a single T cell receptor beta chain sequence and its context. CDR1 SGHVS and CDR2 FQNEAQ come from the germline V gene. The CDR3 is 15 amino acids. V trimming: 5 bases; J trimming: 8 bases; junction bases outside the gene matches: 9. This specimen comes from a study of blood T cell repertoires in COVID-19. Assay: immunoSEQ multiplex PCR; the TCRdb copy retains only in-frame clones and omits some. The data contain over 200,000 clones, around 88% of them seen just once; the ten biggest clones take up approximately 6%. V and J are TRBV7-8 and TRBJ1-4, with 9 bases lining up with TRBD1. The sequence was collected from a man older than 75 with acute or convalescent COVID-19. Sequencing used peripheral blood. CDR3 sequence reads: CASSIGTGIDEKLFF. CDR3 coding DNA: TGTGCCAGCAGCATCGGGACAGGGATTGACGAAAAACTGTTTTTT.